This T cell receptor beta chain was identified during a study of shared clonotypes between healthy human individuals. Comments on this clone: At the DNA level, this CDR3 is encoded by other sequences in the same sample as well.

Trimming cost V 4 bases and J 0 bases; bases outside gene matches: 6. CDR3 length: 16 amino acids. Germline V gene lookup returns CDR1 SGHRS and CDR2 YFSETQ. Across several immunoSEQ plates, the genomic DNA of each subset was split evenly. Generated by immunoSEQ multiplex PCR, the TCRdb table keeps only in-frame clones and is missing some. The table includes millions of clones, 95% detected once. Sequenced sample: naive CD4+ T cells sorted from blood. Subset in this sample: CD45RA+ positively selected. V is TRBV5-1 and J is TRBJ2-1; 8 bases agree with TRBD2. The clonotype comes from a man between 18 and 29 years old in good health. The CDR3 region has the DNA TGCGCCAGCAGCCTCTTAGCGGGGAGCTCCTACAATGAGCAGTTCTTC. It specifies CASSLLAGSSYNEQFF.